What follows describes a single TCR beta chain. Only in-frame clones appear in the TCRdb table, and some are missing; sequencing was by immunoSEQ multiplex PCR. Of about 960,000 clones detected, approximately 76% appear once; the ten largest clones hold roughly 1.5%. This record belongs to a study of shared clonotypes between healthy human individuals. Overall study: Aged 18 to 49, the donors were a couple of women and a few men. Each donor contributed plates that comprised three CD4 naive, three CD4 memory, two CD8 naive and one CD8 memory.

The V end was cut by 9 bases, the J end by 5 bases, with 19 bases between. Germline loops: CDR1 LNHDA, CDR2 SQIVND (reference sequence). The CDR3 loop spans 14 amino acids. The TCR originated in a man between 18 and 29 years old in good health. Specimen: memory CD4+ T cells sorted from blood. Subset specified: CD45RA-negative fraction. The chain couples TRBV19 to TRBJ1-2, with a tentative D call TRBD1 (5 bases). The CDR3, as DNA: TGTGCCAGCAGGGAAGGGGCTTCATGGTATGGCTACACCTTC. This codes for CASREGASWYGYTF.